Below, 12 T cell receptor beta chains from the same sample are listed, as sequenced in a study of blood T cell repertoires in COVID-19 (dated by TCRdb to 2020 to 2022). Preparation of the library involved the immunoSEQ multiplex PCR assay. The source is immuneACCESS, and TCRdb retained only in-frame sequences with V and J called. Part of the clones is not carried over; for the studies checked, unresolved V genes explain less than half of this, and the remainder is unexplained. The sample contains tens of thousands of clones, 82% of them found a single time. Of the sample, approximately 1.9% falls within the top ten clones. Sequenced material: peripheral blood. These receptors came from an older woman with acute or convalescent COVID-19.

The V call is TRBV9, the J call TRBJ1-3; 7 nucleotides align to TRBD1. This CDR3 region has 14 residues. CDR1 and CDR2 (germline): SGDLS, YYNGEE. The V and J ends lost 7 bases and 1 base, in that order; junction bases with no gene match: 5. Written as DNA, the CDR3 is TGTGCCAGCGGAACAGGGGCTTCTGGAAACACCATATATTTT. It yields the protein CASGTGASGNTIYF.

V and J are TRBV6-6 and TRBJ1-2; no definite D call. Trimming removed 2 bases from V and 0 bases from J, with 4 bases in between. CDR3 length: 13 residues. From germline, CDR1 is MNHNY and CDR2 SVGAGI (reference sequence). CDR3 nucleotide sequence: TGTGCCAGCAGTTACCAGGCTAACTATGGCTACACCTTC. Amino acids: CASSYQANYGYTF.

This chain connects TRBV4-1 to TRBJ1-5; unclear D gene. Trimming took 5 bases from V and 7 from J, leaving 12 bases between them. The CDR3 consists of 13 residues. Per the germline V gene, CDR1 is MGHRA and CDR2 is YSYEKL. CDR3 bases: TGCGCCAGCAGCGCAGTGGAGGAGCAGCCCCAGCATTTT. Its protein product is CASSAVEEQPQHF.

This chain uses TRBV18 with TRBJ2-7; 10 nucleotides align to TRBD1. Germline CDR1 is KGHSH and CDR2 is LQKENI. The CDR3 has 15 residues. The V and J ends lost 3 bases and 2 bases, in that order; junction bases with no gene match: 4. CDR3 loop: CASSPGTGAAYEQYF. Here the CDR3 DNA reads TGTGCCAGCTCACCGGGGACAGGGGCGGCCTACGAGCAGTACTTC.

CDR3 DNA sequence: TGTGCCAGCAGCTTGGTAACAGGTGAGGAAGCTTTCTTT. The encoded protein is CASSLVTGEEAFF. The chain joins TRBV5-6 to TRBJ1-1; the D gene is possibly TRBD1 (5 bases). The germline CDR1 and CDR2 sequences are SGHDT and YYEEEE. This CDR3 has 13 amino acids. Trimming removed 0 bases from V and 8 bases from J, with 11 bases in between.

This chain links TRBV9 with TRBJ1-6; 11 nucleotides match TRBD1. The CDR3 spans 14 residues. Per the germline V gene, CDR1 is SGDLS and CDR2 is YYNGEE. Trimming at V came to 5 bases and at J to 13 bases, leaving 8 bases not matched to a gene. The CDR3 nucleotides read TGTGCCAGCAGTGAGGGACAGGGGGGGGGTCCCCTCCACTTT. It encodes CASSEGQGGGPLHF. Looking up the rest from reference TRBV9 and TRBJ1-6 gives the full variable domain: DSGVTQTPKHLITATGQRVTLRCSPRSGDLSVYWYQQSLDQGLQFLIQYYNGEERAKGNILERFSAQQFPDLHSELNLSSLELGDSALYFCASSEGQGGGPLHFGNGTRLTVT.

The chain carries TRBV5-1 and TRBJ2-6; D gene ambiguous. Germline CDR1 reads SGHRS; CDR2 reads YFSETQ. The length of the CDR3 is 15 residues. V gave up 0 bases and J gave up 1 base, with 5 bases separating them. CDR3 sequence: CASSLVQSGANVLTF. The CDR3 bases are TGCGCCAGCAGCTTGGTTCAGTCTGGGGCCAACGTCCTGACTTTC.

This chain connects TRBV7-2 to TRBJ1-5; 9 bases agree with TRBD1. CDR1 SGHTA and CDR2 FQGNSA come from the germline V gene. The V segment lost 1 base and the J segment 6 bases; nucleotides outside the gene matches: 7. This CDR3 spans 16 amino acids. The CDR3 DNA reads TGTGCCAGCAGCTTAGATGGACAGGGGTTCCCTCAGCCCCAGCATTTT. It translates to CASSLDGQGFPQPQHF.

This rearrangement joins TRBV18 to TRBJ2-7; 11 nucleotides match TRBD1. Germline values: CDR1 KGHSH, CDR2 LQKENI. J lost 2 bases, V lost 4 bases, and 16 bases had no gene match. This CDR3 region has 19 residues. CDR3 loop: CASSLRVGTGGIPTYEQYF. As DNA, the CDR3 is TGTGCCAGCTCACTAAGGGTAGGGACAGGGGGAATACCTACCTACGAGCAGTACTTC.

The chain employs TRBV2 and TRBJ2-5, with D tentatively TRBD2 (6 bases). CDR3 length: 13 residues. Germline V gene lookup returns CDR1 SNHLY and CDR2 FYNNEI. V was cut by 5 bases and J by 2 bases, with 9 bases left in between. CDR3 region: CASSIAVQETQYF. As DNA, the CDR3 is TGTGCCAGCAGTATAGCGGTACAAGAGACCCAGTACTTC.

This chain connects TRBV28 to TRBJ1-1; 7 positions match TRBD1. V gave up 6 bases and J gave up 4 bases; unmatched junction bases: 11. CDR3 length equals 15 residues. From germline, CDR1 is MDHEN and CDR2 SYDVKM. In DNA form, the CDR3 reads TGTGCCAGCAGAAGCGAGGGGGCGGCGTCCACTGAAGCTTTCTTT. Its protein is CASRSEGAASTEAFF.

The chain links TRBV7-2 to TRBJ2-5; 10 bases align to TRBD2. CDR1 and CDR2 (germline): SGHTA, FQGNSA. The ends lost 0 bases at V and 2 bases at J; junction bases unmatched: 18. The CDR3 is 21 residues long. CDR3 amino acids: CASSLAPLSGGAVGVQETQYF. CDR3 DNA: TGTGCCAGCAGCTTAGCCCCCCTGAGCGGGGGGGCTGTCGGGGTGCAAGAGACCCAGTACTTC.